This T cell receptor (beta chain) was sequenced in a study of blood T cells in healthy people across ages. This clonotype was counted a few times. Donors each provided about 9.5 milliliters of peripheral blood. Combining a sample-barcoded 5' primer with a J-beta primer mix, a second PCR ran for roughly 7 to 12 cycles. From the 5' RACE reads, TCRdb called clonotypes with MiXCR, one entry per CDR3 protein. The repertoire holds roughly 1,000,000 distinct CDR3 sequences, with approximately 25% as singletons. The same data also went into a second study, on T cells of mothers and their children.

The TCR comes from a girl aged 2-9 years in good health. The sequenced material came from blood.

The DNA of the CDR3 is TGTGCCAGCACCTTAACAGGGGGAGAAGATGAAAAACTGTTTTTT. Its translation is CASTLTGGEDEKLFF. The rearrangement links TRBV12-3 or TRBV12-4 to TRBJ1-4; 8 nucleotides align to TRBD1. This CDR3 has 15 amino acids. The ends lost 7 bases at V and 6 bases at J; junction bases unmatched: 10.